These 20 T cell receptor beta chains were sequenced from one sample in a study of T-cell reconstitution after alpha-beta-depleted transplantation in children. Preparation of the TCRbeta library used unique molecular identifiers. TCRdb reprocessed the PCR reads via MiXCR and lists one record per CDR3 protein. Here the sample spans approximately 400,000 distinct CDR3 sequences, around 15% being singletons. This sample comprised PBMCs, mostly from graft donor cells, obtained 360 days after TCRalphabeta/CD19-depleted stem cell transplant. The receptors here all came from a boy less than two years old who had a stem cell transplant for Wiskott-Aldrich syndrome, so the T cells may come from the graft donor.

There are a few counts of this clonotype. The V call is TRBV5-1, the J call TRBJ2-1; TRBD2 matches at 9 bases. Trimming at V came to 3 bases and at J to 7 bases, leaving 11 bases not matched to a gene. Germline loops: CDR1 SGHRS, CDR2 YFSETQ. CDR3 length: 16 amino acids. In DNA form, the CDR3 reads TGCGCCAGCAGCTCCGCGGGGACTAGCTTTATTAATGAGCAGTTCTTC. Translation: CASSSAGTSFINEQFF. Combining the CDR3 with reference TRBV5-1 and TRBJ2-1 gives the whole variable domain KAGVTQTPRYLIKTRGQQVTLSCSPISGHRSVSWYQQTPGQGLQFLFEYFSETQRNKGNFPGRFSGRQFSNSRSEMNVSTLELGDSALYLCASSSAGTSFINEQFFGPGTRLTVL.

This clonotype appeared a few times. The gene calls are TRBV10-3 and TRBJ2-3, with a weak D call TRBD1 (5 bases). The germline gives CDR1 ENHRY, CDR2 SYGVKD. The length of the CDR3 is 13 residues. Trimming shortened V by 7 bases and J by 2 bases, and 10 bases separated the two germline ends. This chain's CDR3 is CAITDSSTDTQYF. CDR3 nucleotide sequence: TGTGCCATCACTGACAGTTCCACAGATACGCAGTATTTT.

The V and J genes are TRBV29-1 and TRBJ2-1, with 8 bases lining up with TRBD2. The germline V gene encodes CDR1 SQVTM and CDR2 ANQGSEA. The length of the CDR3 is 14 residues. Losses at the gene ends were 7 bases for V and 0 bases for J; bases not matched to a gene: 5. CDR3 nucleotides: TGCAGCGAAGGAGCGGGAGACTCCTACAATGAGCAGTTCTTC. It translates to CSEGAGDSYNEQFF.

The rearrangement uses TRBV24-1 and TRBJ1-2; 10 bases are shared with TRBD1. V trimming: 10 bases; J trimming: 2 bases; junction bases outside the gene matches: 6. The CDR3 sequence is 14 residues long. The germline V gene encodes CDR1 KGHDR and CDR2 SFDVKD. The CDR3 DNA reads TGTGCCACTGCTCCGGGACAGGGGAACTATGGCTACACCTTC. Translating it yields CATAPGQGNYGYTF.

V is TRBV5-1 and J is TRBJ2-1; 12 nucleotides agree with TRBD2. Germline lookup yields CDR1 SGHRS and CDR2 YFSETQ. The CDR3 runs 18 residues. J gave up 1 base and V 1 base, and 6 bases lay outside the gene matches. CDR3 DNA sequence: TGCGCCAGCAGCTTGATTGGGGGGACTAGCGGGTCCTACAATGAGCAGTTCTTC. This encodes CASSLIGGTSGSYNEQFF.

This clonotype was counted between two and nine times. The V gene is TRBV11-2, the J gene TRBJ1-2; D may be TRBD1 (6 bases). Germline V CDR1 and CDR2: SGHAT, FQNNGV. Trimming left V 0 bases short and J 5 bases short, with 13 bases between. The CDR3 contains 15 residues. The CDR3, as DNA: TGTGCCAGCAGCTTAGAACGGGGGCGCCTTTATGGCTACACCTTC. This sequence encodes CASSLERGRLYGYTF.

This clonotype was counted a few times. V is TRBV6-5 and J is TRBJ1-2; D gene unclear. Germline values: CDR1 MNHEY, CDR2 SVGAGI. CDR3 size: 12 residues. The V and J ends lost 4 bases and 4 bases respectively, with 7 bases between them. The CDR3 loop is CASSSGLYGYTF. In DNA, the CDR3 is TGTGCCAGCAGTTCAGGCCTCTATGGCTACACCTTC.

The genes are TRBV7-9 and TRBJ2-7; D gene uncertain. The CDR3 length is 14 residues. Trimming shortened V by 5 bases and J by 5 bases, and 16 bases separated the two germline ends. Germline CDR1 and CDR2: SEHNR and FQNEAQ (reference sequence). CDR3 nucleotides: TGTGCCAGCAGCCTACTTTTACTTGGGGACGAGCAGTACTTC. Residues: CASSLLLLGDEQYF.

The rearrangement uses TRBV5-1 and TRBJ1-1, with 12 bases fitting TRBD1. The CDR3 extends over 17 amino acids. Germline V gene data show CDR1 as SGHRS and CDR2 as YFSETQ. With V trimmed by 3 bases and J by 5 bases, 11 bases remained unmatched. CDR3: CASSWFGTGGAGTEAFF. The CDR3 DNA reads TGCGCCAGCAGCTGGTTCGGGACAGGGGGCGCGGGTACTGAAGCTTTCTTT.

This clonotype was observed a few times. The V and J genes are TRBV9 and TRBJ2-1; 12 nucleotides match TRBD2. Germline values: CDR1 SGDLS, CDR2 YYNGEE. After removal of 3 bases from V and 7 bases from J, the junction contained 11 bases not matched to a gene. The CDR3 contains 17 residues. The CDR3 loop reads CASSGGTSGYLWNEQFF. CDR3 coding DNA: TGTGCCAGCAGCGGAGGGACTAGCGGGTATTTGTGGAATGAGCAGTTCTTC.

This clonotype has a count of ten or more. The chain recombines TRBV11-2 with TRBJ2-5, with a tentative D call TRBD2 (7 bases). This CDR3 has 18 residues. V was shortened by 2 bases and J by 5 bases, with 24 bases between the two germline ends. CDR1 SGHAT and CDR2 FQNNGV come from the germline V gene. CDR3 protein: CASSLRLRRSRGGETQYF. CDR3 coding DNA: TGTGCCAGCAGCTTACGGTTGAGAAGGTCCAGGGGAGGGGAGACCCAGTACTTC.

The chain carries TRBV5-1 and TRBJ1-2; no firm D call. Trimming removed 0 bases from V and 2 bases from J, with 17 bases in between. Germline assignment: CDR1 SGHRS and CDR2 YFSETQ. The CDR3 is made up of 17 amino acids. The CDR3 protein is CASSLASWSHGNYGYTF. The CDR3, as DNA: TGCGCCAGCAGCTTGGCGTCCTGGAGCCACGGGAACTATGGCTACACCTTC.

V is TRBV12-3 or TRBV12-4 and J is TRBJ2-5; D may be TRBD1 (6 bases). This CDR3 region has 13 residues. V was trimmed by 6 bases and J by 6 bases, leaving 14 bases between them. The CDR3, as DNA: TGTGCCAGCAGCCCCACAGGGATCCAGACCCAGTACTTC. Amino acids: CASSPTGIQTQYF.

This rearrangement joins TRBV10-3 to TRBJ2-4; weak D call: TRBD1 (5 bases). V lost 6 bases to trimming and J lost 5 bases, with 11 bases between them. CDR3 length: 13 amino acids. Per germline, CDR1 ENHRY and CDR2 SYGVKD. The CDR3 DNA reads as TGTGCCATCAGAAACGTAGGGGAAAACATTCAGTACTTC. This codes for CAIRNVGENIQYF.

V is TRBV7-9 and J is TRBJ2-3; no clear D gene. Trimming took off 4 bases at V and 0 bases at J, with 8 bases between the two ends. In germline, CDR1 is SEHNR, CDR2 FQNEAQ (reference sequence). This CDR3 has 14 residues. The CDR3 DNA sequence: TGTGCCAGCAGCTCCCGCGTTAGCACAGATACGCAGTATTTT. This gives the protein CASSSRVSTDTQYF. The variable domain in full, with the rest retrieved from reference TRBV7-9 and TRBJ2-3, is DTGVSQNPRHKITKRGQNVTFRCDPISEHNRLYWYRQTLGQGPEFLTYFQNEAQLEKSRLLSDRFSAERPKGSFSTLEIQRTEQGDSAMYLCASSSRVSTDTQYFGPGTRLTVL.

This clonotype was counted between two and nine times. The CDR3 region is CASNPLLVDEQFF. Written as DNA, the CDR3 is TGTGCCAGCAATCCACTTTTGGTTGATGAGCAGTTCTTC. The chain has TRBV6-2 or TRBV6-3 and TRBJ2-1; D is unclear. CDR3 length equals 13 residues. CDR1 and CDR2 (germline): MNHEY, SVGEGT. Trimming removed 7 bases at V and 8 bases at J, with 15 bases between.

This clonotype was seen a few times. The chain has TRBV7-9 and TRBJ2-2, with D tentatively TRBD1 (6 bases). V lost 3 bases and J lost 0, with 11 bases in between. This CDR3 comprises 16 residues. Germline CDR1 is SEHNR and CDR2 is FQNEAQ (reference sequence). The CDR3 here is CASSFLGAPNTGELFF. DNA of the CDR3: TGTGCCAGCAGCTTCTTGGGGGCCCCGAACACCGGGGAGCTGTTTTTT.

This clonotype was seen just once. The chain joins TRBV18 to TRBJ2-1, with TRBD2 matching over 9 bases. Germline loops: CDR1 KGHSH, CDR2 LQKENI. The CDR3 is 15 amino acids. J gave up 2 bases and V 4 bases, and 3 bases lay outside the gene matches. This CDR3 reads CASSRGRETYNEQFF. DNA for the CDR3: TGTGCCAGCTCACGCGGGAGGGAGACCTACAATGAGCAGTTCTTC.

The gene calls are TRBV12-3 or TRBV12-4 and TRBJ2-1; 10 bases align to TRBD2. The CDR3 sequence is 16 residues long. With V trimmed by 5 bases and J by 9 bases, 13 bases remained unmatched. CDR3 sequence: CASSLSGGAFSSEQFF. For the CDR3, the DNA is TGTGCCAGCAGTCTGAGCGGGGGGGCGTTTAGTAGTGAGCAGTTCTTC.

This clonotype has only a few counts. V and J are TRBV7-9 and TRBJ2-3, with 9 positions matching TRBD1. Germline CDR1 SEHNR, CDR2 FQNEAQ (reference sequence). Trimming cost V 4 bases and J 2 bases; bases outside gene matches: 10. The CDR3 spans 17 residues. The chain's CDR3 is CASSSTLQGANTDTQYF. CDR3 nucleotide sequence: TGTGCCAGCAGCTCCACCCTACAGGGGGCAAACACAGATACGCAGTATTTT.